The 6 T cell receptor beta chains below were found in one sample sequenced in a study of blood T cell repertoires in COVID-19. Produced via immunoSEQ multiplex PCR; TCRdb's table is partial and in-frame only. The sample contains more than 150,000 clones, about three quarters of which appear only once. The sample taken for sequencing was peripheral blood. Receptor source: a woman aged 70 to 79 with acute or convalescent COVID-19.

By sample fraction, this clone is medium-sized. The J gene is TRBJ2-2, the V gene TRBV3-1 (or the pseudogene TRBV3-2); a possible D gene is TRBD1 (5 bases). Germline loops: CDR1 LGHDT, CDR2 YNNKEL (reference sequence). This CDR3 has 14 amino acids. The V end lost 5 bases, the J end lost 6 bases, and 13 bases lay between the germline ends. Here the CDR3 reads CASSTTGRPGELFF. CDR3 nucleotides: TGTGCCAGCAGCACAACAGGACGTCCCGGGGAGCTGTTTTTT.

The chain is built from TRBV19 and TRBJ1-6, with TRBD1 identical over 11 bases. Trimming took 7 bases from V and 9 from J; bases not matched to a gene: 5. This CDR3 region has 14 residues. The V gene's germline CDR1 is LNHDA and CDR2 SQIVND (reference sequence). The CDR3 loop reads CASKVGTGGSPLHF. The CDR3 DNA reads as TGTGCCAGTAAAGTAGGGACAGGGGGTTCACCCCTCCACTTT.

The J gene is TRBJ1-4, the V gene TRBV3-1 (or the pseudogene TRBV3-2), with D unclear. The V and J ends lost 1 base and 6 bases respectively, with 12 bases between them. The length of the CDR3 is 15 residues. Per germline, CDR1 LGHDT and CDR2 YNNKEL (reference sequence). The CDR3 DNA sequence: TGTGCCAGCAGCCAAGCTGTTTTGGCAGATGAAAAACTGTTTTTT. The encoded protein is CASSQAVLADEKLFF.

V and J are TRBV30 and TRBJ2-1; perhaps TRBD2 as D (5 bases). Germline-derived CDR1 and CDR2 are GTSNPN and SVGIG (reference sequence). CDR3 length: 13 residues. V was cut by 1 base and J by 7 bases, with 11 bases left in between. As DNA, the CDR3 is TGTGCCTGGAGTGCGGGGAGATTTAATGAGCAGTTCTTC. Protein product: CAWSAGRFNEQFF.

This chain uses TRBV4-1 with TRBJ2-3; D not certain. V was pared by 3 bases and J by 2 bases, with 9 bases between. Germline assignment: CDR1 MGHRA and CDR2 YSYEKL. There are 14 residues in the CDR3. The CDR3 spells CASSHVRDTDTQYF. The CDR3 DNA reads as TGCGCCAGCAGCCACGTCCGAGACACAGATACGCAGTATTTT.

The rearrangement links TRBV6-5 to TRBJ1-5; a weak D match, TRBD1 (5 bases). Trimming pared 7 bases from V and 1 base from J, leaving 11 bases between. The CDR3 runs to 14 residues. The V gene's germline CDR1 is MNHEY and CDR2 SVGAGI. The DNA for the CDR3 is TGTGCCAGCAACCCAGGGTGGAGCAATCAGCCCCAGCATTTT. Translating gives CASNPGWSNQPQHF.